The 26 T cell receptor beta chains listed next were all sequenced from one sample in a study of blood T cell repertoires in COVID-19. Profiled with immunoSEQ multiplex PCR; TCRdb holds only in-frame clones, not every one. The sample lists 160,000 or so clones; approximately 86% were seen once. The sequenced sample was PBMCs or T cells enriched from blood (not recorded which). The receptor set was obtained from a man in his sixties who had recovered from COVID-19.

The chain employs TRBV7-9 and TRBJ2-3, with TRBD2 matching 10 bases. Per the germline V gene, CDR1 is SEHNR and CDR2 is FQNEAQ (reference sequence). The CDR3 runs 17 residues. With 1 base clipped from V and 3 bases from J, the junction kept 7 bases outside the gene matches. CDR3 region: CASSLGAPGLATDTQYF. The CDR3 DNA is TGTGCCAGCAGCTTAGGGGCACCGGGACTAGCGACAGATACGCAGTATTTT. The full variable domain, completed using reference TRBV7-9 and TRBJ2-3, is DTGVSQNPRHKITKRGQNVTFRCDPISEHNRLYWYRQTLGQGPEFLTYFQNEAQLEKSRLLSDRFSAERPKGSFSTLEIQRTEQGDSAMYLCASSLGAPGLATDTQYFGPGTRLTVL.

This chain links TRBV27 with TRBJ2-1, with TRBD1 identical over 11 bases. Germline CDR1 and CDR2: MNHEY and SMNVEV (reference sequence). With V trimmed by 3 bases and J by 1 base, 14 bases remained unmatched. There are 20 residues in the CDR3. CDR3 in amino acids: CASSLGSRTGGPRSYNEQFF. For the CDR3, the DNA is TGTGCCAGCAGTTTGGGGTCCCGGACAGGGGGCCCCAGGTCCTACAATGAGCAGTTCTTC.

The gene calls are TRBV29-1 and TRBJ2-1; no reliable D call. This CDR3 is 10 amino acids long. The V gene lost 4 bases and the J gene lost 5 bases, with 3 bases spanning the gap. The germline V gene has CDR1 SQVTM and CDR2 ANQGSEA. The chain's CDR3 is CSVANNEQFF. CDR3 DNA: TGCAGCGTTGCAAACAATGAGCAGTTCTTC.

The rearrangement joins TRBV21-1 to TRBJ2-7; the table's D gene call, TRBD1, was not cross checked with the DNA. TRBV21-1 is given as a pseudogene. This CDR3 contains 14 residues. CDR3 coding DNA: TGTGCCAGCAGCAAAGCGACCAGGGCCTACGAGCAGTACTTC. Translated: CASSKATRAYEQYF.

The CDR3 is CASSPRGLTPGSGNTIYF. The CDR3 nucleotides read TGTGCCAGCAGTCCGAGAGGGTTGACCCCGGGCTCTGGAAACACCATATATTTT. This sequence joins TRBV27 and TRBJ1-3, with D hard to call. The CDR3 spans 18 residues. Germline values: CDR1 MNHEY, CDR2 SMNVEV (reference sequence). Trimming removed 5 bases from V and 0 bases from J, with 20 bases in between.

CDR3 residues: CASSLGAGNTEAFF. Written as DNA, the CDR3 is TGTGCCAGCAGTTTGGGGGCAGGGAACACTGAAGCTTTCTTT. The J gene is TRBJ1-1, the V gene TRBV6-5; weak D call: TRBD1 (6 bases). This CDR3 is built from 14 residues. V lost 4 bases and J lost 1, with 10 bases in between. Germline-derived CDR1 and CDR2 are MNHEY and SVGAGI.

V usage is TRBV7-5 and J usage is TRBJ2-1; the table's D call, TRBD2, has no DNA check behind it. TRBV7-5 is an annotated pseudogene. The CDR3 runs to 15 residues. CDR3 region: CVRSSGLLNYNEQFF. The CDR3 DNA is TGTGTCAGAAGCTCCGGACTCCTGAACTACAATGAGCAGTTCTTC.

The rearrangement joins TRBV5-1 to TRBJ2-5; D is possibly TRBD2 (6 bases). Germline V lookup: CDR1 SGHRS, CDR2 YFSETQ. This CDR3 contains 16 residues. Deletions cut 3 bases from V and 4 bases from J, with 19 bases between. This chain's CDR3 is CASSWGVPGPAETQYF. CDR3 coding DNA: TGCGCCAGCAGCTGGGGGGTGCCAGGGCCCGCAGAGACCCAGTACTTC.

This chain links TRBV6-1 with TRBJ2-7; 7 bases are shared with TRBD1. The germline V gene has CDR1 MNHNS and CDR2 SASEGT. Unmatched junction bases numbered 11, after V lost 3 bases and J lost 6 bases. The CDR3 extends over 15 amino acids. For the CDR3, the DNA is TGTGCCAGCAGTGAGTCCGGGACAGTGACAGGCGAGCAGTACTTC. Its translation is CASSESGTVTGEQYF.

The CDR3 DNA follows: TGTGCCAGCAGTTTCTTTGATACGCAGTATTTT. Its translation is CASSFFDTQYF. The chain is built from TRBV12-3 or TRBV12-4 and TRBJ2-3; D remains ambiguous. Trimming took 3 bases from V and 6 from J, leaving 4 bases between them. The CDR3 consists of 11 residues.

Concerning this clone itself: At the DNA level, this CDR3 is encoded by other sequences in the same sample as well. As DNA, the CDR3 is TGTGCCAGCAGCTTAGGAGGGGGCAGCAATCAGCCCCAGCATTTT. This encodes CASSLGGGSNQPQHF. The chain employs TRBV7-2 and TRBJ1-5; 7 positions agree with TRBD1. The germline CDR1 and CDR2 sequences are SGHTA and FQGNSA. V was clipped by 1 base and J by 1 base; unmatched bases: 1. This CDR3 is 15 amino acids long. Using reference TRBV7-2 and TRBJ1-5 for the parts outside the CDR3, the full variable domain is GAGVSQSPSNKVTEKGKDVELRCDPISGHTALYWYRQSLGQGLEFLIYFQGNSAPDKSGLPSDRFSAERTGGSVSTLTIQRTQQEDSAVYLCASSLGGGSNQPQHFGDGTRLSIL.

This sequence joins TRBV5-1 and TRBJ2-1; TRBD2 agrees at 13 bases. CDR3 length: 18 residues. Germline CDR1 and CDR2: SGHRS and YFSETQ. The V and J ends lost 3 bases and 0 bases, in that order; junction bases with no gene match: 6. The CDR3 loop is CASSSGLAGTSSYNEQFF. The CDR3 DNA reads as TGCGCCAGCAGCTCGGGACTAGCGGGGACGAGCTCCTACAATGAGCAGTTCTTC.

This sequence joins TRBV7-2 and TRBJ2-1, with 7 bases identical to TRBD2. Germline values: CDR1 SGHTA, CDR2 FQGNSA. This CDR3 region has 11 residues. V shed 5 bases and J 12 bases; nucleotides not matched to a gene: 4. The CDR3 coding sequence is TGTGCCAGCAGCCTCCGGGGGGTGCAGTTCTTC. Its translation: CASSLRGVQFF. The whole variable domain, remainder taken from reference TRBV7-2 and TRBJ2-1, is GAGVSQSPSNKVTEKGKDVELRCDPISGHTALYWYRQSLGQGLEFLIYFQGNSAPDKSGLPSDRFSAERTGGSVSTLTIQRTQQEDSAVYLCASSLRGVQFFGPGTRLTVL.

There are many counts of this clone. The chain employs TRBV3-1 (or the pseudogene TRBV3-2) and TRBJ2-7; TRBD1 agrees at 12 bases. Germline CDR1 and CDR2: LGHDT and YNNKEL (reference sequence). The CDR3 contains 15 residues. V dropped 1 base and J dropped 6; count of bases not matched to a gene: 4. The CDR3 reads CASSQGRDRGLEQYF. The CDR3 DNA is TGTGCCAGCAGCCAAGGAAGGGACAGGGGGCTCGAGCAGTACTTC.

The rearrangement links TRBV5-1 to TRBJ1-4; tentatively, D is TRBD1 (6 bases). CDR1 is SGHRS and CDR2 is YFSETQ in the germline V gene. V shed 0 bases and J shed 4 bases, with 10 bases lying between them. The CDR3 extends over 15 amino acids. The CDR3, as DNA: TGCGCCAGCAGCTTGGTGGGGGGGCGTAATGAAAAACTGTTTTTT. Its translation: CASSLVGGRNEKLFF.

The CDR3 protein is CSVRGDSNQPQHF. The CDR3 DNA reads as TGCAGCGTTCGGGGGGATAGCAATCAGCCCCAGCATTTT. The chain employs TRBV29-1 and TRBJ1-5; perhaps TRBD1 as D (5 bases). The CDR3 consists of 13 residues. Germline CDR1 SQVTM, CDR2 ANQGSEA. V dropped 5 bases and J dropped 0 bases, with 8 bases sitting between them.

This clone was detected once. The V gene is TRBV28, the J gene TRBJ2-7; D might be TRBD1 (5 bases). The CDR3 has 12 residues. Trimming took 5 bases from V and 3 from J, leaving 8 bases between them. CDR1 and CDR2 from the germline V gene are MDHEN and SYDVKM. The CDR3 loop is CASSPDNYEQYF. As DNA, the CDR3 is TGTGCCAGCAGTCCGGACAACTACGAGCAGTACTTC.

V usage is TRBV25-1 and J usage is TRBJ2-1, with D perhaps matching TRBD1 (6 bases). The CDR3 length is 15 residues. Looked up from germline, CDR1 is MGHDK and CDR2 is SYGVNS. V lost 3 bases and J lost 5, with 14 bases in between. In nucleotides, the CDR3 is TGTGCCAGCAGTGATCTACAAGGACAGAACAATGAGCAGTTCTTC. This sequence encodes CASSDLQGQNNEQFF.

The chain combines TRBV19 with TRBJ2-7; maybe TRBD1 (5 bases). The CDR3 extends over 16 amino acids. V was clipped by 5 bases and J by 2 bases, with 19 bases between them. In germline, CDR1 is LNHDA, CDR2 SQIVND (reference sequence). In DNA form, the CDR3 reads TGTGCCAGTAGTTCTCTGGGGCTCCCCGAAGCCTACGAGCAGTACTTC. It encodes CASSSLGLPEAYEQYF. Full variable domain (remainder filled in from reference TRBV19 and TRBJ2-7): DGGITQSPKYLFRKEGQNVTLSCEQNLNHDAMYWYRQDPGQGLRLIYYSQIVNDFQKGDIAEGYSVSREKKESFPLTVTSAQKNPTAFYLCASSSLGLPEAYEQYFGPGTRLTVT.

The gene calls are TRBV28 and TRBJ1-1; unclear D gene. The CDR3 is 14 amino acids. The V gene's germline CDR1 is MDHEN and CDR2 SYDVKM. Trimming took off 2 bases at V and 8 bases at J, with 15 bases between the two ends. The DNA for the CDR3 is TGTGCCAGCAGTTTAGCCAGGCCTGAATTGGAAGCTTTCTTT. Translated: CASSLARPELEAFF.

The genes are TRBV3-1 (or the pseudogene TRBV3-2) and TRBJ1-1, with D maybe TRBD1 (6 bases). The ends were cut back, 4 bases at V and 5 bases at J, with 14 bases in the middle. Germline CDR1 reads LGHDT; CDR2 reads YNNKEL (reference sequence). The CDR3 is made up of 14 amino acids. This chain's CDR3 is CASSRDIVTTEAFF. The CDR3 DNA sequence: TGTGCCAGCAGCCGGGACATAGTTACGACTGAAGCTTTCTTT.

This chain uses TRBV7-2 with TRBJ1-2, with TRBD1 as a possible D gene (5 bases). The CDR3 is 12 amino acids. Germline V gives CDR1 SGHTA, CDR2 FQGNSA. V lost 7 bases to trimming and J lost 8 bases, with 14 bases between them. CDR3 bases: TGTGCCAGCATGAAACAGGCAGAAGGCTACACCTTC. It yields the protein CASMKQAEGYTF.

The chain joins TRBV28 to TRBJ2-7; TRBD1 is a possible D gene (6 bases). Germline V gene data show CDR1 as MDHEN and CDR2 as SYDVKM. The CDR3 spans 15 residues. Trimming took off 6 bases at V and 3 bases at J, with 18 bases between the two ends. CDR3 in amino acids: CASSPPGQSFYEQYF. In DNA, the CDR3 is TGTGCCAGCAGCCCGCCCGGACAGAGTTTCTACGAGCAGTACTTC.

The genes are TRBV6-5 and TRBJ2-2; 14 positions agree with TRBD2. The CDR3 extends over 15 amino acids. V lost 6 bases to trimming and J lost 4 bases; unmatched junction nucleotides: 1. Germline lookup yields CDR1 MNHEY and CDR2 SVGAGI. For the CDR3, the DNA is TGTGCCAGCAGAGGGACTAGCGGGAGCACCGGGGAGCTGTTTTTT. Amino acid sequence: CASRGTSGSTGELFF.

The chain is built from TRBV10-3 and TRBJ2-3, with TRBD2 matching 7 bases. There are 19 residues in the CDR3. V trimming: 2 bases; J trimming: 0 bases; junction bases outside the gene matches: 14. CDR1 and CDR2 (germline): ENHRY, SYGVKD. The CDR3 loop reads CAISEIVGGTRTSTDTQYF. In DNA form, the CDR3 reads TGTGCCATCAGTGAGATTGTCGGGGGGACCCGTACTAGCACAGATACGCAGTATTTT.

This clone has a handful of counts. CDR3 loop: CASSTRTTGPYEQYF. Written as DNA, the CDR3 is TGTGCCAGCAGCACCCGAACGACAGGCCCCTACGAGCAGTACTTC. This chain links TRBV11-1 with TRBJ2-7, with D perhaps matching TRBD1 (6 bases). Germline CDR1 is SGHAT and CDR2 is FQDESV (reference sequence). Trimming took off 5 bases at V and 2 bases at J, with 16 bases between the two ends. There are 15 residues in the CDR3.